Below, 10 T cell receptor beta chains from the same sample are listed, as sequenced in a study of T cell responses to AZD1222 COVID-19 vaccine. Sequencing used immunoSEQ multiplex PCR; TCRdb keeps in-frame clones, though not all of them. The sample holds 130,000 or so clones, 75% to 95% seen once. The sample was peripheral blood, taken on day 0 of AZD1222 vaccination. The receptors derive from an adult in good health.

The CDR3 nucleotides are TGTGCCAGCAGTCAAAAATCCTCCGGGAGTCCGCAAGCTTTCTTT. Protein product: CASSQKSSGSPQAFF. V gene TRBV28 combines with J gene TRBJ1-1; D is unclear. The CDR3 has 15 residues. Germline CDR1 is MDHEN and CDR2 is SYDVKM. V lost 5 bases and J lost 9, with 22 bases in between. Based on the CDR3 plus reference TRBV28 and TRBJ1-1, the full variable domain is DVKVTQSSRYLVKRTGEKVFLECVQDMDHENMFWYRQDPGLGLRLIYFSYDVKMKEKGDIPEGYSVSREKKERFSLILESASTNQTSMYLCASSQKSSGSPQAFFGQGTRLTVV.

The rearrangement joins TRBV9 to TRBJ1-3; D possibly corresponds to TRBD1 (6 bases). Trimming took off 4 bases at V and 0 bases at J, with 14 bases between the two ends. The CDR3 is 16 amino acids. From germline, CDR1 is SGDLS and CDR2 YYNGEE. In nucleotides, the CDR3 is TGTGCCAGCAGCCTCGCAACAGGGAACTCTGGAAACACCATATATTTT. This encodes CASSLATGNSGNTIYF.

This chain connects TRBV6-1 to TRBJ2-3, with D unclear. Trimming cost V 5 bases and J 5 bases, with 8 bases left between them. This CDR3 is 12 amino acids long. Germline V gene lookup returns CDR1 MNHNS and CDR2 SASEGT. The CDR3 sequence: CASSLLLDTQYF. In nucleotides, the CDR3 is TGTGCCAGCAGTTTACTCCTAGATACGCAGTATTTT.

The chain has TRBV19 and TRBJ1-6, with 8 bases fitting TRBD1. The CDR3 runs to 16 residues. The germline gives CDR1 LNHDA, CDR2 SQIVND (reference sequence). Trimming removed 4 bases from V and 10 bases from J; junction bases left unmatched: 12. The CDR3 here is CASSKFRGPGSSPLHF. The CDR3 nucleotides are TGTGCCAGTAGTAAATTCAGGGGGCCGGGTTCGTCACCCCTCCACTTT.

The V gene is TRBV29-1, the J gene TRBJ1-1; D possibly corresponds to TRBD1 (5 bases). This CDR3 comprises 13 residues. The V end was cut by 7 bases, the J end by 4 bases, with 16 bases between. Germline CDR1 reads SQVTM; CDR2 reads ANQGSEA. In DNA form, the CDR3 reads TGCAGCGCCAAAAGGGCTGGGGCCACTGAAGCTTTCTTT. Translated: CSAKRAGATEAFF.

In DNA, the CDR3 is TGTGCCAGCAGCGTAGAAGGCGTTAGCACAGATACGCAGTATTTT. Translating it yields CASSVEGVSTDTQYF. This rearrangement joins TRBV9 to TRBJ2-3; D uncertain. V was pared by 0 bases and J by 0 bases, with 8 bases between. The CDR3 has 15 amino acids. Germline CDR1 reads SGDLS; CDR2 reads YYNGEE.

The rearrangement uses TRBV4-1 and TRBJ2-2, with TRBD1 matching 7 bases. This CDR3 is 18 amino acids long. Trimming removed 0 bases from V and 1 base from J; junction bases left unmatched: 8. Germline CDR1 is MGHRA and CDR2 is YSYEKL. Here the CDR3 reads CASSQEGTQGRNTGELFF. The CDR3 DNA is TGCGCCAGCAGCCAAGAGGGTACACAGGGGAGGAACACCGGGGAGCTGTTTTTT.

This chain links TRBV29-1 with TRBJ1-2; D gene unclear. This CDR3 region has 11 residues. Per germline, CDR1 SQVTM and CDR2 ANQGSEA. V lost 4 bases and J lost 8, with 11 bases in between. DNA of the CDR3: TGCAGCGTTGTTAGGGCAGGAGGCTACACCTTC. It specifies CSVVRAGGYTF.

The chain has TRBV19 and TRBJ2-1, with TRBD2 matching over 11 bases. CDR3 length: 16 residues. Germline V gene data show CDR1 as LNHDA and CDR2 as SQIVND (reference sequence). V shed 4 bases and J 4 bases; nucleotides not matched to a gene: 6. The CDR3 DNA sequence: TGTGCCAGTAGTACGACCCGACTAGCGGGATACAATGAGCAGTTCTTC. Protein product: CASSTTRLAGYNEQFF.

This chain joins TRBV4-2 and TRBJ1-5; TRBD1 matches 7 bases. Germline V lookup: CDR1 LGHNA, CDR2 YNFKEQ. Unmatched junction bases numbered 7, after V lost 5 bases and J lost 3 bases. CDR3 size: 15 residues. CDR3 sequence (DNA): TGTGCCAGCAGCGGGGAAGGGGGCGACAATCAGCCCCAGCATTTT. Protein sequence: CASSGEGGDNQPQHF.